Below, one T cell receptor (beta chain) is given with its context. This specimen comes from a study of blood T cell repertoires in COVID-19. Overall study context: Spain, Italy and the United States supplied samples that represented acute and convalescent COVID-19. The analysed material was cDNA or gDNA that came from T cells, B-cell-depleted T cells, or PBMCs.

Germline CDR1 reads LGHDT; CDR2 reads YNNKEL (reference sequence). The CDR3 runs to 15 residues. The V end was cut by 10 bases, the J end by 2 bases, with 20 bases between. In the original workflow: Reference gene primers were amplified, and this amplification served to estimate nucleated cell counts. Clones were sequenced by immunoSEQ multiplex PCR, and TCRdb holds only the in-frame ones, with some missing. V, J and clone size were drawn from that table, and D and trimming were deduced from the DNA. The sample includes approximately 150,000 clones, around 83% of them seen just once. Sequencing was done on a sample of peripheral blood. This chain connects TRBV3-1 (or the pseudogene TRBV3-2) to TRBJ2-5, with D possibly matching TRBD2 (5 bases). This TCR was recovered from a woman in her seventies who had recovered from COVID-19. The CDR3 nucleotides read TGTGCCACCACGAATGAGCGGCGTCCTCAAGAGACCCAGTACTTC. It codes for CATTNERRPQETQYF.